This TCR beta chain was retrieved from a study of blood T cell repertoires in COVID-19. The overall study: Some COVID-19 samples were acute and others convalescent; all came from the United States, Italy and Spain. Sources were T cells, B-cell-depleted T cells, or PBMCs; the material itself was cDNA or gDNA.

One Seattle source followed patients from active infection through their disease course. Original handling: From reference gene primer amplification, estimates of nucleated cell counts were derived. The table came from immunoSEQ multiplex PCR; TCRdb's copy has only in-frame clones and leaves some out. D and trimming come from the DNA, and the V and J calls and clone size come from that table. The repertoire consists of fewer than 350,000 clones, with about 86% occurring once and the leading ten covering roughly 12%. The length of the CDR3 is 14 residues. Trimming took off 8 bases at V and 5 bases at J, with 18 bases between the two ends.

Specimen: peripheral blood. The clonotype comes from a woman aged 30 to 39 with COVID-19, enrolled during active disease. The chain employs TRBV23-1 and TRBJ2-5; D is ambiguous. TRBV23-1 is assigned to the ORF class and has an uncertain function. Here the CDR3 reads CASPSPLDGETQYF. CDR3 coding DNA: TGCGCCAGCCCTTCACCCCTCGACGGGGAGACCCAGTACTTC.